The clone carrying this T cell receptor beta chain came up a few times. Its antigen is not identified. The study ran its PCR with 60 Vbeta and 13 Jbeta primers. Assay used: immunoSEQ multiplex PCR; TCRdb lists only in-frame clones, some missing. The repertoire consists of some 99,000 clones, with roughly 79% occurring once and the leading ten covering 2%. Though nominally healthy at sampling, donors likely had unrecorded immune exposures. This entry belongs to a study of cytomegalovirus exposure and HLA in healthy donors. General observations from the study: Some V segments could not be told apart, so they were left out, TRBV6-2 and TRBV6-3 among them.

CDR1 is LGHNA and CDR2 is YSLEER in the germline V gene. The CDR3 totals 16 residues. V lost 3 bases to trimming and J lost 9 bases; unmatched junction nucleotides: 10. This TCR derives from a man aged 40-49 years in good health and CMV-seronegative. The J gene is TRBJ2-1, the V gene TRBV4-3; 11 positions match TRBD2. The sequencing sample was made of PBMCs. The CDR3 loop is CASSQNSGGASGEQFF. The CDR3 DNA is TGCGCCAGCAGCCAGAATAGCGGGGGGGCTAGCGGTGAGCAGTTCTTC.